A selection of T cell receptor beta chains follows, all from one sample in a study of CD8 T cells in ankylosing spondylitis. Each CDR3 protein gets one entry after TCRdb re-called the 5' RACE reads with MiXCR. The profile shows around 490,000 distinct CDR3 sequences, about 5% of them singletons. The specimen sequenced was blood, either unsorted or a sorted T cell fraction (not recorded which). The receptors were gathered from a male donor with ankylosing spondylitis. CDR3s include the opening cysteine and the closing phenylalanine or tryptophan. Fields, in order: CDR3 length, V gene, CDR3 protein.

CDR3 length: 10; V gene: TRBV5-1; CDR3 protein: CASSLVEQFF
CDR3 length: 16; V gene: TRBV27; CDR3 protein: CASSALAVFTTDTQYF
CDR3 length: 13; V gene: TRBV15; CDR3 protein: CATSREGTSVKYF
CDR3 length: 15; V gene: TRBV4-1; CDR3 protein: CASSQEVVGTYEQYF
CDR3 length: 17; V gene: TRBV6-2/TRBV6-3; CDR3 protein: CASSYSRASGDSYEQYF
CDR3 length: 14; V gene: TRBV20-1; CDR3 protein: CSAREPLKYNEQFF
CDR3 length: 15; V gene: TRBV4-2; CDR3 protein: CASSQAPGAGDTQYF
CDR3 length: 14; V gene: TRBV7-2; CDR3 protein: CASSLIAGTYEQYF
CDR3 length: 16; V gene: TRBV10-1; CDR3 protein: CASSGGRGKFQDTQYF
CDR3 length: 17; V gene: TRBV7-9; CDR3 protein: CASSLEWSSGSENEQFF
CDR3 length: 13; V gene: TRBV20-1; CDR3 protein: CSARGGPEETQYF
CDR3 length: 15; V gene: TRBV7-2; CDR3 protein: CASSSDRSGANVLTF
CDR3 length: 16; V gene: TRBV7-9; CDR3 protein: CASSWGTAVLQETQYF
CDR3 length: 16; V gene: TRBV10-3; CDR3 protein: CAISQRGVSSGNTIYF
CDR3 length: 16; V gene: TRBV12-3/TRBV12-4; CDR3 protein: CASSSGVGSNTGELFF
CDR3 length: 14; V gene: TRBV5-1; CDR3 protein: CASSRDVVQETQYF
CDR3 length: 16; V gene: TRBV9; CDR3 protein: CASSVALRRGKNEQFF
CDR3 length: 14; V gene: TRBV29-1; CDR3 protein: CSVEPRQADYGYTF
CDR3 length: 14; V gene: TRBV20-1; CDR3 protein: CSALSGAWDSPLHF
CDR3 length: 17; V gene: TRBV4-3; CDR3 protein: CASSQEGGVAGVYEQYF
CDR3 length: 15; V gene: TRBV5-1; CDR3 protein: CASSLAGTGFAEAFF
CDR3 length: 14; V gene: TRBV20-1; CDR3 protein: CSARRDSLNTEAFF
CDR3 length: 14; V gene: TRBV7-2; CDR3 protein: CASSGWTSGNEQYF
CDR3 length: 13; V gene: TRBV25-1; CDR3 protein: CASREAGLNGYTF
CDR3 length: 14; V gene: TRBV20-1; CDR3 protein: CSATRAIPRYEQYF
CDR3 length: 18; V gene: TRBV15; CDR3 protein: CATSRDLWTVQRSIEAFF
CDR3 length: 14; V gene: TRBV2; CDR3 protein: CASRATASNEKLFF
CDR3 length: 16; V gene: TRBV5-1; CDR3 protein: CASSSPRLVFYNEQFF
CDR3 length: 20; V gene: TRBV15; CDR3 protein: CATSRDGFPSGSSRQETQYF
CDR3 length: 15; V gene: TRBV5-1; CDR3 protein: CASSSFRGATGELFF
CDR3 length: 15; V gene: TRBV12-3/TRBV12-4; CDR3 protein: CASSHRDREAQPQHF
CDR3 length: 17; V gene: TRBV4-3; CDR3 protein: CASSQGARGAGANVLTF
CDR3 length: 14; V gene: TRBV27; CDR3 protein: CASSPNTGFYGYTF
CDR3 length: 13; V gene: TRBV29-1; CDR3 protein: CSVGQGMSTEAFF
CDR3 length: 14; V gene: TRBV5-1; CDR3 protein: CASARDRAQETQYF
CDR3 length: 16; V gene: TRBV14; CDR3 protein: CASSPQPGQGNNEQFF
CDR3 length: 14; V gene: TRBV5-5; CDR3 protein: CASSTRQGTDTQYF
CDR3 length: 15; V gene: TRBV20-1; CDR3 protein: CSARRQGGNFYEQYF
CDR3 length: 14; V gene: TRBV5-1; CDR3 protein: CASSPDLTGWEQFF
CDR3 length: 13; V gene: TRBV12-3/TRBV12-4; CDR3 protein: CASSLIGLQPQHF
CDR3 length: 16; V gene: TRBV7-2; CDR3 protein: CASSQFPKGEVYEQYF
CDR3 length: 14; V gene: TRBV20-1; CDR3 protein: CSAKIRDGYYGYTF
CDR3 length: 11; V gene: TRBV29-1; CDR3 protein: CSVVRGNEQFF
CDR3 length: 17; V gene: TRBV12-3/TRBV12-4; CDR3 protein: CASSLIGGKSSYNEQFF